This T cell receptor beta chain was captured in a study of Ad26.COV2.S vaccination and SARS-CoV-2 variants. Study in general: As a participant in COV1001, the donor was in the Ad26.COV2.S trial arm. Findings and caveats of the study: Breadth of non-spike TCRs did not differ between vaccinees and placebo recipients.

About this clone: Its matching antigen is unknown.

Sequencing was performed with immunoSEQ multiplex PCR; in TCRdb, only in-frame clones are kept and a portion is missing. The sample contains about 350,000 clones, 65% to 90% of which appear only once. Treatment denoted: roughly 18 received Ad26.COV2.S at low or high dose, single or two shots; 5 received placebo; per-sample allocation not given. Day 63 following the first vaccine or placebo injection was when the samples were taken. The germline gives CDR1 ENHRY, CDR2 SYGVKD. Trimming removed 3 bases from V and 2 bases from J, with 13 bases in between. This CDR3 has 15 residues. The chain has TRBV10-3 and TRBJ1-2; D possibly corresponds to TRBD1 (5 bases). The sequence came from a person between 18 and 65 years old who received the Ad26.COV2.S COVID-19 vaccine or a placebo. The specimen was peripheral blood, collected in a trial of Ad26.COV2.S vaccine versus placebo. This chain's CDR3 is CAISDPTVRNYGYTF. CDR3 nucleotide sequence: TGTGCCATCAGTGATCCGACAGTCAGGAACTATGGCTACACCTTC.